The subject of this entry is one T cell receptor beta chain. Which antigen it targets is not known. No base quality values were provided; no much bigger clone lies one nucleotide off. The CDR3 sequence holds 15 residues, the cysteine and phenylalanine included. The sequence is cut down to CDR3 DNA, 45 bases in frame from base 1. From the germline V gene (reference sequence), CDR1 is SEHNR and CDR2 is FQNEAQ. V and J lose 5 bases and 1 base, and a span of 12 bases separates them. This sample is part of a study of shared clonotypes between healthy human individuals (dated by TCRdb to the early 2020s). For the wider study: A couple of women and three men aged 18 to 49 years were included in the cohort. For each donor, three plates each were used for CD4 naive and CD4 memory, two plates were used for CD8 naive, and one plate was used for CD8 memory. To estimate repertoire size and how much clonotypes are shared between individuals, the study performed deep sequencing of blood TCR repertoires from 4 to 6 healthy adults. Libraries were prepared and TCR repertoires were sequenced by different laboratories using diverse techniques, in order to increase sequencing depth and limit assay-specific biases. Between about 0.94 and 8.9 billion PBMCs per donor were obtained by leukapheresis.

Paper-wide results and their limitations: The small number of donors limited the genetic and exposure-history diversity represented. Estimated clonotype richness was generally larger for naive than for memory subsets. Based on pairwise subsampling, the degree of clonotype sharing among donors was expected to be affected by sequencing depth. When a handful of donors were compared, the shared fraction of clonotypes was around 5% for naive CD4, 3% to 4% for naive CD8, more than 2% for memory CD4, and 0.4% for memory CD8. Sampling was limited to blood, and TCR repertoires in tissue likely differ from TCR repertoires in blood. Rarefaction of sorted-subset datasets indicated incomplete sequencing despite the large sequencing depth. Clonotypes shared by all four sorted-subset donors showed higher generation probabilities than non-shared clonotypes.

Donors were healthy HIV-negative adults with no recently reported acute infections or vaccinations. Every donor was a Caucasian adult living in Nashville, Tennessee, USA. CD4+ T cells were enriched by magnetic negative selection, after which naive cells were positively selected on CD45RA and the negative fraction was taken as the memory subset. Blood was collected by leukapheresis, and PBMCs were isolated by Ficoll-Histopaque density gradient centrifugation and then cryopreserved in liquid nitrogen vapor phase. Analytical flow cytometry was used to check the purity and quantity of every magnetically sorted T cell population. Genomic DNA was isolated from each sorted fraction and quantified by UV absorbance on a Nanodrop 2000c. TCR CDR3 regions were amplified from genomic DNA by multiplex PCR using the deep immunoSEQ assay. For each cell subset, the extracted genomic DNA was distributed evenly across all wells of several immunoSEQ 96-well plates, and each plate served as one replicate. For sorted subsets, roughly 200 ng genomic DNA, equal to about 30,000 T cell genomes, was loaded into each replicate PCR. Purified libraries were measured with a Qubit 3.0 fluorometer, size-checked on a Bioanalyzer 2100, and measured again with the KAPA Library Quantification kit. Every immunoSEQ 96-well plate was sequenced on a separate single-read 150-cycle Illumina NextSeq 550 flow cell. On the authors' methods: Because only junctional sequences without quality scores were contained in the immunoSEQ output, filtering matching that applied to full-length reads could not be performed. To assign V/J genes and CDR3, sequences were annotated against IMGT germline references using PyIR, a Python wrapper for IgBLAST v1.9. Reads with weak V/J assignments (E-value above 1e-6), missing CDR3, stop codons, out-of-frame junctions, or ambiguous translated residues were removed. V3J clonotypes were defined by identical inferred V gene, J gene, and CDR3 amino acid sequence. Percentage overlap between repertoires was computed as shared unique clonotypes divided by the size of the smaller repertoire. Repertoire richness was assessed with RTK rarefaction, the Chao1 estimator, and Recon v2.1 estimates of unobserved clonotypes. Generation probabilities for all TCRbeta clonotypes obtained by the gDNA method from several donors were computed using OLGA. Drawn from immuneACCESS, this table holds only the in-frame rearrangements with V and J called that TCRdb kept. Clones are partly lost; checked studies trace under half to an unresolved V gene and leave the rest unexplained. V, J and clone size reflect that table, while D and trimming were determined from the DNA. This sample is represented by 2 million to 2.5 million clones; nearly 97% of them were singletons. The ten largest clones take up roughly 0.13% of the sample.

Specimen: naive CD4+ T cells sorted from blood. The cell subset or site label here, explained by the study, means: CD45RA+ positively selected. The sequence links TRBV7-9 to TRBJ1-5, with TRBD1 as a weak D call on 5 bases. The clonotype originates from a man in his late teens or twenties in good health. The CDR3 region reads CASSPGEGSNQPQHF. The DNA is as follows: TGTGCCAGCAGCCCCGGAGAGGGGAGCAATCAGCCCCAGCATTTT.